The 10 T cell receptor beta chains presented below share a single source sample, sequenced in a study of PD-L1 blockade in urothelial cancer (dated by TCRdb to 2017 to 2019). The time point tag for this specimen amounts to: pretreatment peripheral blood. Receptor libraries were prepared by the immunoSEQ multiplex PCR assay. TCRdb carries this immuneACCESS record with in-frame sequences only. Its versions omit some clonotypes, under half of them owing to an unresolved V gene in the studies checked, with the rest unexplained. In this sample the table shows tens of thousands of clones, roughly 89% of which occur a single time. Roughly 14% of the sample is taken by the ten largest. Sequences were derived from PBMCs, sampled around atezolizumab (anti-PD-L1) treatment. Receptor source: a woman aged 55-70 years with urothelial cancer.

V gene TRBV5-8 combines with J gene TRBJ2-5; a weak D match, TRBD1 (6 bases). The CDR3 sequence is 14 residues long. V was cut by 4 bases and J by 1 base, with 11 bases left in between. The V gene's germline CDR1 is SGHTS and CDR2 YDEGEE. The CDR3 DNA reads TGTGCCAGCAGCACAACAGGGTCCCAAGAGACCCAGTACTTC. Its protein is CASSTTGSQETQYF. The full variable domain, in which reference TRBV5-8 and TRBJ2-5 provide the parts outside the CDR3, is EAGVTQSPTHLIKTRGQQATLRCSPISGHTSVYWYQQALGLGLQFLLWYDEGEERNRGNFPPRFSGRQFPNYSSELNVNALELEDSALYLCASSTTGSQETQYFGPGTRLLVL.

V gene TRBV9 combines with J gene TRBJ2-2; weak D call: TRBD2 (6 bases). The V gene lost 4 bases and the J gene lost 6 bases, with 16 bases spanning the gap. The V gene's germline CDR1 is SGDLS and CDR2 YYNGEE. CDR3 length equals 15 residues. CDR3 sequence reads: CASSTRAGWAGELFF. The CDR3 nucleotides are TGTGCCAGCAGCACCCGAGCGGGTTGGGCCGGGGAGCTGTTTTTT.

The gene calls are TRBV6-5 and TRBJ2-1; D might be TRBD2 (5 bases). Germline CDR1 reads MNHEY; CDR2 reads SVGAGI. Trimming removed 8 bases from V and 8 bases from J, with 16 bases in between. The CDR3 length is 13 residues. The CDR3 nucleotides are TGTGCCAGCTTCCAGGTGGACGGGGATGAGCAGTTCTTC. Translating it yields CASFQVDGDEQFF.

The gene calls are TRBV4-1 and TRBJ2-2, with D perhaps matching TRBD2 (5 bases). Germline lookup yields CDR1 MGHRA and CDR2 YSYEKL. The V gene lost 4 bases and the J gene lost 5 bases, with 14 bases spanning the gap. CDR3 length: 15 residues. The CDR3: CASSLYAGGTGELFF. As DNA, the CDR3 is TGCGCCAGCAGCCTATACGCGGGCGGTACCGGGGAGCTGTTTTTT.

The gene calls are TRBV5-4 and TRBJ2-5, with D unclear. Per the germline V gene, CDR1 is SGHNT and CDR2 is YYREEE (reference sequence). With 6 bases removed from V and 5 bases from J, the gap between germline ends came to 17 bases. The CDR3 is made up of 14 amino acids. The chain's CDR3 is CASKLWSGRETQYF. For the CDR3, the DNA is TGTGCCAGCAAACTATGGTCCGGCCGGGAGACCCAGTACTTC.

The V call is TRBV5-6, the J call TRBJ2-7, with TRBD1 as a possible D gene (6 bases). V lost 0 bases and J lost 2, with 12 bases in between. Germline CDR1 is SGHDT and CDR2 is YYEEEE. The CDR3 runs 15 residues. In DNA form, the CDR3 reads TGTGCCAGCAGCTTGGGTCAATGGACAGCCTACGAGCAGTACTTC. Its protein product is CASSLGQWTAYEQYF.

The rearrangement uses TRBV19 and TRBJ2-7; unclear D gene. V lost 4 bases and J lost 4, with 8 bases in between. CDR3 length: 12 amino acids. Germline CDR1 reads LNHDA; CDR2 reads SQIVND (reference sequence). This CDR3 is CASSRGEYEQYF. CDR3 nucleotide sequence: TGTGCCAGTAGTAGAGGAGAGTACGAGCAGTACTTC.

This chain uses TRBV6-4 with TRBJ1-1; 9 bases are a match to TRBD1. Germline V gene data show CDR1 as MRHNA and CDR2 as SNTAGT. The CDR3 covers 13 residues. Losses at the gene ends were 4 bases for V and 10 bases for J; bases not matched to a gene: 7. CDR3 sequence reads: CASSAGQGRPAFF. CDR3 nucleotides: TGTGCCAGCAGTGCCGGACAGGGGAGGCCAGCTTTCTTT.

The chain is built from TRBV10-3 and TRBJ2-3, with 12 positions matching TRBD2. V was pared by 4 bases and J by 6 bases, with 8 bases of the junction left unmatched. The length of the CDR3 is 16 residues. From germline, CDR1 is ENHRY and CDR2 SYGVKD. CDR3 nucleotides: TGTGCCATCAGTGCAAGACTAGCGGGAGATTCGGATACGCAGTATTTT. Translating gives CAISARLAGDSDTQYF.

Points on this clone: A read error is possible here, since a much larger clone lies one base away. The chain uses TRBV6-5 and TRBJ2-2; 7 nucleotides line up with TRBD1. Per germline, CDR1 MNHEY and CDR2 SVGAGI. The CDR3 sequence is 15 residues long. The V segment lost 5 bases and the J segment 3 bases; nucleotides outside the gene matches: 6. The CDR3 sequence: CASSPGTVYTGELFF. CDR3 sequence (DNA): TGTGCCAGCAGTCCCGGGACAGTGTACACCGGGGAGCTGTTTTTT.